The 20 T cell receptor beta chains presented below share a single source sample, sequenced in a study. MiXCR, applied by TCRdb to the 5' RACE reads, yields one record per CDR3 protein. The sample lists fewer than 65,000 distinct CDR3 sequences; around 20% were seen once. The sorted Tregs were CD4+CD25+CD127-/low cells. Sequenced sample: tumor-infiltrating Tregs sorted from the breast tumor. The receptors shown here come from a female donor with breast cancer.

The J gene is TRBJ2-1, the V gene TRBV7-6; D may be TRBD1 or TRBD2 (6 bases each). Per the germline V gene, CDR1 is SGHVS and CDR2 is FNYEAQ. This CDR3 contains 15 residues. The V gene lost 0 bases and the J gene lost 4 bases, with 10 bases spanning the gap. The DNA of the CDR3 is TGTGCCAGCAGCTTAGCGGGGGGCCAGTACAATGAGCAGTTCTTC. It translates to CASSLAGGQYNEQFF.

The CDR3 sequence: CASSPSSGGAYEQYF. The DNA for the CDR3 is TGTGCCAGCAGTCCCTCTAGCGGAGGGGCCTACGAGCAGTACTTC. The rearrangement joins TRBV28 to TRBJ2-7, with 7 bases matching TRBD2. Germline V gene lookup returns CDR1 MDHEN and CDR2 SYDVKM. The CDR3 totals 15 residues. Trimming cost V 5 bases and J 2 bases; bases outside gene matches: 9.

The sample holds many counts of this clonotype. The CDR3 protein is CASSSGDHTGELFF. The DNA of the CDR3 is TGCGCCAGCAGCTCTGGAGACCACACCGGGGAGCTGTTTTTT. The V call is TRBV5-1, the J call TRBJ2-2; the D is unclear. Germline V gives CDR1 SGHRS, CDR2 YFSETQ. Trimming shortened V by 3 bases and J by 3 bases, and 9 bases separated the two germline ends. This CDR3 has 14 amino acids.

This chain links TRBV4-3 with TRBJ2-7, with 9 bases aligning to TRBD2. V lost 0 bases, J lost 5 bases, and 5 bases stayed unmatched. From germline, CDR1 is LGHNA and CDR2 YSLEER. The CDR3 is 15 residues long. CDR3 sequence (DNA): TGCGCCAGCAGCCAAGAGCGGGAGGGGGCCCACGAGCAGTACTTC. It is translated as CASSQEREGAHEQYF.

Note on this clonotype: Being one base from a much bigger clone, this may be a read error. The conserved final phenylalanine or tryptophan is absent from the CDR3, which likely points to a read error. The chain links TRBV3-1 to TRBJ2-7, with 7 bases identical to TRBD1. Germline V lookup: CDR1 LGHDT, CDR2 YNNKEL (reference sequence). This CDR3 contains 14 residues. Trimming took 2 bases from V and 0 from J; bases not matched to a gene: 1. In DNA, the CDR3 is TGTGCCAGCAGCCAAACAGGGGTCTCCTACGAGCAGTACTTA. Encoded protein: CASSQTGVSYEQYL.

This clonotype was picked up a small number of times. The chain links TRBV24-1 to TRBJ2-2; D gene ambiguous. Per germline, CDR1 KGHDR and CDR2 SFDVKD. This CDR3 has 16 residues. With 9 bases removed from V and 1 base from J, the gap between germline ends came to 17 bases. The CDR3 coding sequence is TGTGCCACCTCTCCGGCGGCCCCCCTGAACACCGGGGAGCTGTTTTTT. It encodes CATSPAAPLNTGELFF.

The chain joins TRBV7-2 to TRBJ1-1; D unresolved. V dropped 0 bases and J dropped 0 bases, with 14 bases sitting between them. The CDR3 is 17 residues long. The V gene's germline CDR1 is SGHTA and CDR2 FQGNSA. This CDR3 is CASSLAGATFMNTEAFF. For the CDR3, the DNA is TGTGCCAGCAGCTTAGCGGGCGCAACATTCATGAACACTGAAGCTTTCTTT. The whole variable domain, remainder taken from reference TRBV7-2 and TRBJ1-1, is GAGVSQSPSNKVTEKGKDVELRCDPISGHTALYWYRQSLGQGLEFLIYFQGNSAPDKSGLPSDRFSAERTGGSVSTLTIQRTQQEDSAVYLCASSLAGATFMNTEAFFGQGTRLTVV.

This clonotype came up a few times. The V and J genes are TRBV4-1 and TRBJ2-6; D assignment may be TRBD1 or TRBD2 (5 bases each). Germline lookup yields CDR1 MGHRA and CDR2 YSYEKL. Trimming left V 1 base short and J 3 bases short, with 10 bases between. The CDR3 contains 16 residues. CDR3 sequence reads: CASSQGAGSGANVLTF. The CDR3 DNA reads TGCGCCAGCAGCCAAGGAGCAGGGAGTGGGGCCAACGTCCTGACTTTC.

This clonotype has a handful of counts. The chain couples TRBV12-3 or TRBV12-4 to TRBJ2-1; TRBD2 agrees at 13 bases. The V and J ends lost 5 bases and 2 bases, in that order; junction bases with no gene match: 9. The CDR3 contains 18 residues. This CDR3 is CASSLRTSGSMAYNEQFF. In DNA, the CDR3 is TGTGCCAGCAGTCTGAGGACTAGCGGGAGTATGGCCTACAATGAGCAGTTCTTC.

In regard to this clonotype: Because the CDR3 is missing its conserved closing phenylalanine or tryptophan, this is likely a read error. The V and J genes are TRBV7-6 and TRBJ1-2; D call uncertain. This CDR3 has 14 residues. Germline assignment: CDR1 SGHVS and CDR2 FNYEAQ. The V end lost 1 base, the J end lost 0 bases, and 6 bases lay between the germline ends. The CDR3 here is CASSLDRANYGYTV. The CDR3 DNA sequence: TGTGCCAGCAGCTTAGATAGGGCTAACTATGGCTACACCGTC.

The gene calls are TRBV20-1 and TRBJ2-7; 8 bases line up with TRBD2. Germline assignment: CDR1 DFQATT and CDR2 SNEGSKA (reference sequence). The J segment lost 4 bases and the V segment lost 0 bases, leaving 11 bases of the junction unmatched. The CDR3 spans 16 residues. The CDR3 spells CSARDLGGRRGYEQYF. DNA of the CDR3: TGCAGTGCTAGAGATCTTGGCGGGAGGAGAGGTTACGAGCAGTACTTC.

This clonotype showed up many times. This chain links TRBV10-3 with TRBJ2-1; no clear D gene. Trimming removed 0 bases at V and 9 bases at J, with 6 bases between. CDR1 is ENHRY and CDR2 is SYGVKD in the germline V gene. This CDR3 is built from 12 residues. As DNA, the CDR3 is TGTGCCATCAGTGAGTCTGTGGGTGAGCAGTTCTTC. It yields the protein CAISESVGEQFF.

V gene TRBV7-9 combines with J gene TRBJ2-1; 7 nucleotides match TRBD1. The germline V gene has CDR1 SEHNR and CDR2 FQNEAQ (reference sequence). V was pared by 5 bases and J by 5 bases, with 9 bases of the junction left unmatched. This CDR3 has 15 residues. CDR3 residues: CASSPPGQVHNEQFF. The CDR3 nucleotides read TGTGCCAGCAGCCCACCCGGACAGGTTCACAATGAGCAGTTCTTC.

This clonotype was found a few times. This chain links TRBV7-2 with TRBJ2-5, with D tentatively TRBD2 (6 bases). There are 18 residues in the CDR3. Germline loops: CDR1 SGHTA, CDR2 FQGNSA. The V end was cut by 1 base, the J end by 2 bases, with 20 bases between. For the CDR3, the DNA is TGTGCCAGCAGCTTAGAAAGTATATGGGGGACTCCTCAAGAGACCCAGTACTTC. This encodes CASSLESIWGTPQETQYF.

This chain uses TRBV2 with TRBJ2-7; TRBD1 might be the D (7 bases). Germline CDR1 is SNHLY and CDR2 is FYNNEI. The CDR3 extends over 15 amino acids. The germline V and J ends were trimmed by 4 bases and 2 bases, with 15 bases remaining between them. The CDR3 sequence: CASSAVQGGPYEQYF. The DNA for the CDR3 is TGTGCCAGCAGTGCCGTCCAGGGGGGCCCCTACGAGCAGTACTTC.

The table lists this clonotype with a few counts. Here the CDR3 DNA reads TGCGCCAGCAGCTTCGACCTCTCCTACGAGCAGTACTTC. Encoded protein: CASSFDLSYEQYF. The chain uses TRBV5-1 and TRBJ2-7; no definite D call. CDR1 is SGHRS, CDR2 YFSETQ, per germline. The length of the CDR3 is 13 residues. V was shortened by 2 bases and J by 0 bases, with 6 bases between the two germline ends.

This rearrangement joins TRBV7-2 to TRBJ1-2; 9 bases line up with TRBD1. Germline V gene data show CDR1 as SGHTA and CDR2 as FQGNSA. This CDR3 spans 19 amino acids. V lost 0 bases and J lost 4; bases outside the gene matches: 15. CDR3 amino acids: CASSLAPSGGTGLSYGYTF. Here the CDR3 DNA reads TGTGCCAGCAGCTTAGCCCCGTCAGGCGGGACAGGGCTATCCTATGGCTACACCTTC. The full variable domain, completed using reference TRBV7-2 and TRBJ1-2, is GAGVSQSPSNKVTEKGKDVELRCDPISGHTALYWYRQSLGQGLEFLIYFQGNSAPDKSGLPSDRFSAERTGGSVSTLTIQRTQQEDSAVYLCASSLAPSGGTGLSYGYTFGSGTRLTVV.

This clonotype was counted between two and nine times. V gene TRBV18 combines with J gene TRBJ1-1; D might be TRBD1 (5 bases). CDR1 KGHSH and CDR2 LQKENI come from the germline V gene. The CDR3 runs 15 residues. Trimming removed 6 bases from V and 6 bases from J, with 20 bases in between. The CDR3, as DNA: TGTGCCAGCTCCCCCAACAGAGGTTCGGGGGCTGAAGCTTTCTTT. It translates to CASSPNRGSGAEAFF.

The chain recombines TRBV4-2 with TRBJ1-4; 8 positions match TRBD1. This CDR3 spans 18 amino acids. Per germline, CDR1 LGHNA and CDR2 YNFKEQ. Losses at the gene ends were 0 bases for V and 8 bases for J; bases not matched to a gene: 14. The CDR3 sequence: CASSQDNRGGRLEEKLFF. The CDR3 DNA sequence: TGTGCCAGCAGCCAAGATAACAGGGGGGGCAGGTTAGAAGAAAAACTGTTTTTT.

There are many counts of this clonotype. This chain links TRBV10-1 with TRBJ1-1, with D perhaps matching TRBD1 (5 bases). Trimming removed 2 bases at V and 1 base at J, with 23 bases between. The CDR3 is 19 amino acids. Germline lookup yields CDR1 WNHNN and CDR2 SYGVQD (reference sequence). The chain's CDR3 is CASSEKVVGSRGPNTEAFF. The CDR3 region has the DNA TGCGCCAGCAGTGAGAAAGTGGTAGGATCGCGGGGCCCGAACACTGAAGCTTTCTTT.